A single sample gave rise to the 25 T cell receptor beta chains below, sequenced in a study of T cell responses to AZD1222 COVID-19 vaccine. The assay was immunoSEQ multiplex PCR, and TCRdb's table has in-frame clones only and misses some. Of 120,000 or so clones listed, 89% were seen once; the top ten hold roughly 1.6%. Here the sequenced sample was peripheral blood, taken on day 0 of AZD1222 vaccination. The source of these receptors is an adult in good health.

This sequence joins TRBV6-6 and TRBJ1-3, with D hard to call. CDR3 length equals 16 residues. V was shortened by 6 bases and J by 4 bases, with 19 bases between the two germline ends. CDR1 and CDR2 from the germline V gene are MNHNY and SVGAGI (reference sequence). In nucleotides, the CDR3 is TGTGCCAGCAGCCTAGCCCCCCGGGGTAGCGGAAACACCATATATTTT. Translating gives CASSLAPRGSGNTIYF.

The chain uses TRBV5-8 and TRBJ1-1; D call uncertain. Between the trimmed V and J ends, which lost 4 bases and 0 bases, there was a span of 19 bases. The CDR3 sequence is 17 residues long. The germline gives CDR1 SGHTS, CDR2 YDEGEE. The CDR3 loop reads CASSRYWGEGLNTEAFF. The CDR3, as DNA: TGTGCCAGCAGCCGATATTGGGGAGAGGGATTGAACACTGAAGCTTTCTTT.

This clone was found a few times. The chain has TRBV7-9 and TRBJ1-2; D remains ambiguous. The CDR3 extends over 18 amino acids. Germline-derived CDR1 and CDR2 are SEHNR and FQNEAQ (reference sequence). V lost 3 bases and J lost 1, with 21 bases in between. Here the CDR3 reads CASSFPVLRPNLNYGYTF. The CDR3 DNA reads as TGTGCCAGCAGCTTTCCAGTACTAAGACCGAACCTTAACTATGGCTACACCTTC.

The chain joins TRBV19 to TRBJ2-7; 7 bases agree with TRBD1. The CDR3 covers 13 residues. Germline CDR1 is LNHDA and CDR2 is SQIVND (reference sequence). V lost 6 bases to trimming and J lost 12 bases; unmatched junction nucleotides: 14. DNA of the CDR3: TGTGCCAGTAGCGGGGACAGTACCTACAGGGTGTACTTC. Amino acids: CASSGDSTYRVYF. The full variable domain, rest sourced from reference TRBV19 and TRBJ2-7, is DGGITQSPKYLFRKEGQNVTLSCEQNLNHDAMYWYRQDPGQGLRLIYYSQIVNDFQKGDIAEGYSVSREKKESFPLTVTSAQKNPTAFYLCASSGDSTYRVYFGPGTRLTVT.

V gene TRBV7-2 combines with J gene TRBJ2-1; D possibly corresponds to TRBD2 (6 bases). Trimming stripped 3 bases from V and 10 bases from J, with 13 bases between. CDR1 is SGHTA, CDR2 FQGNSA, per germline. The length of the CDR3 is 13 residues. For the CDR3, the DNA is TGTGCCAGCAGCTTTTCTAGCGCAGGCGAGCAGTTCTTC. It is translated as CASSFSSAGEQFF.

The table lists this clone with a count of one. V is TRBV5-1 and J is TRBJ2-6; a possible D gene is TRBD2 (6 bases). The V gene's germline CDR1 is SGHRS and CDR2 YFSETQ. V was shortened by 0 bases and J by 0 bases, with 13 bases between the two germline ends. The CDR3 spans 18 residues. In DNA, the CDR3 is TGCGCCAGCAGCTTGGGGCCGGGGGTTAGCTCTGGGGCCAACGTCCTGACTTTC. This encodes CASSLGPGVSSGANVLTF.

The rearrangement links TRBV12-3 or TRBV12-4 to TRBJ1-1, with D possibly being TRBD1 (6 bases). Trimming took off 1 base at V and 5 bases at J, with 8 bases between the two ends. The CDR3 is made up of 13 amino acids. The CDR3 nucleotides read TGTGCCAGCAGTTTAGAGGGGGAAACTGAAGCTTTCTTT. Protein product: CASSLEGETEAFF.

The chain couples TRBV27 to TRBJ2-1, with D perhaps TRBD1 (5 bases). The germline V and J ends were trimmed by 3 bases and 8 bases, with 8 bases remaining between them. The CDR3 is made up of 12 amino acids. Germline V CDR1 and CDR2: MNHEY, SMNVEV (reference sequence). For the CDR3, the DNA is TGTGCCAGCAGTTTTCCAGGGTATGAGCAGTTCTTC. Translation gives CASSFPGYEQFF.

In this sample, this clone turned up a few times. The chain combines TRBV29-1 with TRBJ2-7; the match to TRBD2 covers 7 bases. The CDR3 spans 13 residues. V shed 6 bases, J shed 3 bases, and the junction held 8 bases outside the gene matches. Germline-derived CDR1 and CDR2 are SQVTM and ANQGSEA. The CDR3 loop is CSVGWGEGYEQYF. As DNA, the CDR3 is TGCAGCGTGGGATGGGGGGAGGGCTACGAGCAGTACTTC.

The V call is TRBV5-4, the J call TRBJ1-2, with D possibly matching TRBD1 (5 bases). Trimming cost V 4 bases and J 6 bases, with 19 bases left between them. The CDR3 contains 15 residues. CDR1 is SGHNT and CDR2 is YYREEE in the germline V gene (reference sequence). CDR3 DNA sequence: TGTGCCAGCAGCGTAACCGGGACTTGGGTCGATGGCTACACCTTC. Protein: CASSVTGTWVDGYTF.

This clone was picked up one time. V usage is TRBV30 and J usage is TRBJ1-3; D may be TRBD1 (5 bases). Germline CDR1 GTSNPN, CDR2 SVGIG (reference sequence). This CDR3 is 15 amino acids long. V lost 3 bases to trimming and J lost 2 bases, with 14 bases between them. The CDR3 reads CAWSPVGGTGNTIYF. The CDR3 DNA reads TGTGCCTGGAGCCCTGTCGGGGGGACTGGAAACACCATATATTTT.

The chain combines TRBV27 with TRBJ2-7, with D perhaps TRBD1 or TRBD2 (7 bases each). Germline loops: CDR1 MNHEY, CDR2 SMNVEV (reference sequence). The V end lost 0 bases, the J end lost 3 bases, and 12 bases lay between the germline ends. The CDR3 is 15 residues long. This CDR3 is CASSLSDREGYEQYF. In DNA form, the CDR3 reads TGTGCCAGCAGTTTATCAGACAGGGAGGGCTACGAGCAGTACTTC.

The genes are TRBV7-3 and TRBJ2-2, with unresolved D. Germline-derived CDR1 and CDR2 are SGHTA and FQGTGA. V lost 1 base and J lost 7, with 10 bases in between. CDR3 size: 14 residues. The CDR3 reads CASSLNGVSGELFF. In nucleotides, the CDR3 is TGTGCCAGCAGCTTAAATGGGGTCAGCGGGGAGCTGTTTTTT.

The CDR3 sequence is CASSPIPRLAVNEQFF. CDR3 in DNA: TGTGCCAGCAGCCCAATCCCCAGGCTAGCAGTCAATGAGCAGTTCTTC. This rearrangement joins TRBV3-1 (or the pseudogene TRBV3-2) to TRBJ2-1, with D maybe TRBD2 (5 bases). The CDR3 is 16 residues long. Germline V CDR1 and CDR2: LGHDT, YNNKEL (reference sequence). V was cut by 4 bases and J by 6 bases, with 19 bases left in between.

V is TRBV4-3 and J is TRBJ1-1, with 10 bases lining up with TRBD1. Per germline, CDR1 LGHNA and CDR2 YSLEER. The ends lost 4 bases at V and 1 base at J; junction bases unmatched: 3. The CDR3 loop spans 15 amino acids. DNA of the CDR3: TGCGCCAGCAGCCCTGGACAGGGGGGGAACACTGAAGCTTTCTTT. The encoded protein is CASSPGQGGNTEAFF.

The chain is built from TRBV2 and TRBJ2-7; D is uncertain. This CDR3 comprises 15 residues. Germline CDR1 is SNHLY and CDR2 is FYNNEI. The V and J ends lost 0 bases and 3 bases respectively, with 12 bases between them. This CDR3 is CASSEALLASYEQYF. DNA of the CDR3: TGTGCCAGCAGTGAAGCGCTTCTGGCTAGCTACGAGCAGTACTTC.

The gene calls are TRBV4-3 and TRBJ1-4, with D tentatively TRBD1 (5 bases). Germline CDR1 and CDR2: LGHNA and YSLEER. The CDR3 has 13 residues. Trimming shortened V by 3 bases and J by 6 bases, and 8 bases separated the two germline ends. The DNA for the CDR3 is TGCGCCAGCAGCCACGGGGGGGATGAAAAACTGTTTTTT. As protein: CASSHGGDEKLFF.

The V call is TRBV20-1, the J call TRBJ2-5; D possibly corresponds to TRBD2 (5 bases). Trimming took 3 bases from V and 0 from J, leaving 20 bases between them. The germline V gene has CDR1 DFQATT and CDR2 SNEGSKA (reference sequence). The CDR3 runs to 17 residues. As DNA, the CDR3 is TGCAGTGCTAGTGGAGGTGCGCAACTATACGACCAAGAGACCCAGTACTTC. Protein sequence: CSASGGAQLYDQETQYF.

This CDR3 reads CASSLVAGYTEAFF. The CDR3 DNA reads as TGTGCCAGCAGCTTAGTTGCCGGTTACACTGAAGCTTTCTTT. The chain recombines TRBV7-2 with TRBJ1-1; D gene uncertain. V was clipped by 1 base and J by 3 bases, with 9 bases between them. This CDR3 spans 14 amino acids. CDR1 is SGHTA and CDR2 is FQGNSA in the germline V gene. Full variable domain (remainder filled in from reference TRBV7-2 and TRBJ1-1): GAGVSQSPSNKVTEKGKDVELRCDPISGHTALYWYRQSLGQGLEFLIYFQGNSAPDKSGLPSDRFSAERTGGSVSTLTIQRTQQEDSAVYLCASSLVAGYTEAFFGQGTRLTVV.

The chain has TRBV25-1 and TRBJ2-5; tentatively, D is TRBD1 (5 bases). This CDR3 region has 14 residues. CDR1 is MGHDK and CDR2 is SYGVNS in the germline V gene. Trimming took 3 bases from V and 5 from J, leaving 13 bases between them. CDR3 DNA: TGTGCCAGCAGTGAGCAGGGTAGGATGGAGACCCAGTACTTC. Protein sequence: CASSEQGRMETQYF.

This rearrangement joins TRBV12-3 or TRBV12-4 to TRBJ2-7; no firm D call. V was clipped by 3 bases and J by 4 bases, with 10 bases between them. CDR3 length: 13 residues. The CDR3 region has the DNA TGTGCCAGCAGTTTTTTGGGGATATACGAGCAGTACTTC. Protein sequence: CASSFLGIYEQYF.

This chain uses TRBV6-1 with TRBJ2-4; D might be TRBD2 (7 bases). Germline V lookup: CDR1 MNHNS, CDR2 SASEGT. Trimming pared 4 bases from V and 2 bases from J, leaving 15 bases between. This CDR3 is built from 16 residues. The CDR3 DNA is TGTGCCAGCAGTGGTAGGGGAGGGGGGACCAAAAACATTCAGTACTTC. As protein: CASSGRGGGTKNIQYF.

The rearrangement links TRBV6-2 or TRBV6-3 to TRBJ2-3, with TRBD2 matching over 7 bases. This CDR3 has 14 amino acids. Losses at the gene ends were 5 bases for V and 6 bases for J; bases not matched to a gene: 8. From germline, CDR1 is MNHEY and CDR2 SVGEGT. For the CDR3, the DNA is TGTGCCAGCAGTCCCCGGGGGGAGGCGGATACGCAGTATTTT. Translation: CASSPRGEADTQYF.

The chain joins TRBV9 to TRBJ2-1, with 10 bases identical to TRBD1. After removal of 0 bases from V and 6 bases from J, the junction contained 3 bases not matched to a gene. Germline CDR1 reads SGDLS; CDR2 reads YYNGEE. The CDR3 is 15 residues long. The DNA of the CDR3 is TGTGCCAGCAGCGTAGGACAGGGGGCTGGCAATGAGCAGTTCTTC. Protein sequence: CASSVGQGAGNEQFF.

The chain combines TRBV4-1 with TRBJ2-1, with D maybe TRBD1 (5 bases). The CDR3 sequence is 16 residues long. The germline V gene has CDR1 MGHRA and CDR2 YSYEKL. Trimming shortened V by 2 bases and J by 1 base, and 12 bases separated the two germline ends. The CDR3 sequence is CASSQLDMVSYNEQFF. DNA of the CDR3: TGCGCCAGCAGCCAACTGGACATGGTTTCCTACAATGAGCAGTTCTTC.